The 21 T cell receptor beta chains given below trace back to one sample, sequenced in a study of blood T cell repertoires in COVID-19. Profiled with immunoSEQ multiplex PCR; TCRdb holds only in-frame clones, not every one. The data hold about 170,000 clones, with roughly 85% observed a single time. What was sequenced was PBMCs or T cells enriched from blood (not recorded which). These receptors were collected from a woman in her seventies in a cohort exposed to, infected with or recovered from COVID-19 (not recorded which).

The count of this clone is one. The chain links TRBV21-1 to TRBJ1-3. TRBV21-1 is a recognized pseudogene. The CDR3 sequence is 14 residues long. The CDR3 nucleotides read TGTGCCAGCAGCAAAGTCAACCTTTCGGACACCATATATTTT. Protein product: CASSKVNLSDTIYF.

V and J are TRBV3-1 (or the pseudogene TRBV3-2) and TRBJ2-1; tentative D call: TRBD2 (6 bases). CDR1 LGHDT and CDR2 YNNKEL come from the germline V gene (reference sequence). V lost 3 bases and J 7 bases, leaving 16 bases between the germline ends. The CDR3 length is 15 residues. Here the CDR3 reads CASSHYPGTENEQFF. The CDR3 DNA reads TGTGCCAGCAGCCATTATCCCGGGACTGAGAATGAGCAGTTCTTC.

V usage is TRBV5-1 and J usage is TRBJ2-5, with a tentative D call TRBD2 (5 bases). This CDR3 contains 16 residues. V lost 0 bases, J lost 4 bases, and 16 bases lay in between. The germline gives CDR1 SGHRS, CDR2 YFSETQ. The CDR3 bases are TGCGCCAGCAGCTTGGCCGGAGGACGGAACGGAGAGACCCAGTACTTC. Its translation is CASSLAGGRNGETQYF.

V is TRBV7-2 and J is TRBJ2-5; 7 bases line up with TRBD1. V shed 1 base, J shed 2 bases, and the junction held 7 bases outside the gene matches. Germline CDR1 is SGHTA and CDR2 is FQGNSA. This CDR3 is 16 amino acids long. The CDR3 reads CASSLGQGEGQETQYF. In DNA, the CDR3 is TGTGCCAGCAGCTTAGGACAGGGAGAGGGGCAAGAGACCCAGTACTTC. Using reference TRBV7-2 and TRBJ2-5 for the parts outside the CDR3, the full variable domain is GAGVSQSPSNKVTEKGKDVELRCDPISGHTALYWYRQSLGQGLEFLIYFQGNSAPDKSGLPSDRFSAERTGGSVSTLTIQRTQQEDSAVYLCASSLGQGEGQETQYFGPGTRLLVL.

J is TRBJ2-7 and V is TRBV5-1; the match to TRBD1 covers 7 bases. The CDR3 extends over 14 amino acids. The germline V gene has CDR1 SGHRS and CDR2 YFSETQ. V shed 4 bases, J shed 3 bases, and the junction held 7 bases outside the gene matches. CDR3 region: CASSRGQDLYEQYF. In DNA form, the CDR3 reads TGCGCCAGCAGCAGAGGACAGGATCTCTACGAGCAGTACTTC.

CDR3 region: CASSPPSSRESYEQYF. The DNA for the CDR3 is TGTGCCAGCTCACCACCTTCGTCACGGGAGAGTTACGAGCAGTACTTC. This chain connects TRBV18 to TRBJ2-7; a weak D match, TRBD2 (6 bases). V dropped 0 bases and J dropped 4 bases, with 16 bases sitting between them. The CDR3 runs to 16 residues. CDR1 KGHSH and CDR2 LQKENI come from the germline V gene.

The chain couples TRBV5-8 to TRBJ1-1, with a tentative D call TRBD1 (5 bases). There are 13 residues in the CDR3. Germline CDR1 is SGHTS and CDR2 is YDEGEE. Trimming removed 4 bases at V and 6 bases at J, with 13 bases between. The CDR3 region is CASSTGLRAEAFF. The CDR3 DNA reads as TGTGCCAGCAGCACGGGACTTCGCGCTGAAGCTTTCTTT. The whole variable domain, remainder taken from reference TRBV5-8 and TRBJ1-1, is EAGVTQSPTHLIKTRGQQATLRCSPISGHTSVYWYQQALGLGLQFLLWYDEGEERNRGNFPPRFSGRQFPNYSSELNVNALELEDSALYLCASSTGLRAEAFFGQGTRLTVV.

The chain joins TRBV7-3 to TRBJ1-1, with 11 bases fitting TRBD1. The trim removed 2 bases at V and 5 bases at J, leaving 7 bases unmatched. The CDR3 extends over 16 amino acids. Germline assignment: CDR1 SGHTA and CDR2 FQGTGA. The DNA for the CDR3 is TGTGCCAGCAGCTTAGGACAGGGGGCGTTAAGAACTGAAGCTTTCTTT. It is translated as CASSLGQGALRTEAFF.

The J gene is TRBJ2-7, the V gene TRBV28, with TRBD1 matching over 7 bases. Per the germline V gene, CDR1 is MDHEN and CDR2 is SYDVKM. The CDR3 sequence is 13 residues long. The trim removed 6 bases at V and 2 bases at J, leaving 4 bases unmatched. CDR3 loop: CASSPGQPYEQYF. CDR3 nucleotides: TGTGCCAGCAGCCCGGGACAGCCCTACGAGCAGTACTTC.

The chain carries TRBV6-1 and TRBJ2-5; possible D gene TRBD1, 5 bases. Deletions cut 2 bases from V and 2 bases from J, with 12 bases between. CDR1 and CDR2 from the germline V gene are MNHNS and SASEGT. The CDR3 runs to 15 residues. CDR3 in DNA: TGTGCCAGCAGTGAAAAGGCAGGGAAACAAGAGACCCAGTACTTC. Translation: CASSEKAGKQETQYF.

The chain is built from TRBV4-1 and TRBJ1-1; TRBD1 agrees at 7 bases. The CDR3 length is 16 residues. CDR1 MGHRA and CDR2 YSYEKL come from the germline V gene. Germline trimming cut 0 bases from V and 1 base from J; bases unmatched to any gene: 5. DNA for the CDR3: TGCGCCAGCAGCCAAGATCTTTCAGGGGGGAACACTGAAGCTTTCTTT. Encoded protein: CASSQDLSGGNTEAFF.

V and J are TRBV7-2 and TRBJ2-5; D perhaps matches TRBD1 (5 bases). Trimming stripped 5 bases from V and 3 bases from J, with 10 bases between. The V gene's germline CDR1 is SGHTA and CDR2 FQGNSA. This CDR3 has 13 amino acids. The CDR3 DNA follows: TGTGCCAGCAGCGTGACAGTAAAAGAGACCCAGTACTTC. Translated: CASSVTVKETQYF.

The J gene is TRBJ1-5, the V gene TRBV7-2, with unresolved D. The germline gives CDR1 SGHTA, CDR2 FQGNSA. The germline V and J ends were trimmed by 5 bases and 0 bases, with 5 bases remaining between them. This CDR3 is built from 13 residues. CDR3 protein: CASSANSNQPQHF. CDR3 DNA: TGTGCCAGCAGCGCGAATAGCAATCAGCCCCAGCATTTT.

J is TRBJ2-7 and V is TRBV6-5, with a possible D match to TRBD1 (6 bases). The CDR3 is made up of 15 amino acids. The germline V and J ends were trimmed by 5 bases and 0 bases, with 14 bases remaining between them. Germline V CDR1 and CDR2: MNHEY, SVGAGI. DNA for the CDR3: TGTGCCAGCAGTATCAACCGGGACAACTCCTACGAGCAGTACTTC. Translating it yields CASSINRDNSYEQYF.

This clone has only a few counts. The chain links TRBV6-5 to TRBJ1-5, with TRBD1 as a possible D gene (6 bases). V lost 5 bases and J lost 4, with 12 bases in between. The CDR3 loop spans 14 amino acids. Germline V gene data show CDR1 as MNHEY and CDR2 as SVGAGI. This chain's CDR3 is CASSIDRRNQPQHF. As DNA, the CDR3 is TGTGCCAGCAGTATTGACAGGAGAAATCAGCCCCAGCATTTT.

J is TRBJ2-7 and V is TRBV25-1; 16 nucleotides match TRBD2. This CDR3 has 18 amino acids. V lost 1 base to trimming and J lost 6 bases; unmatched junction nucleotides: 9. The germline CDR1 and CDR2 sequences are MGHDK and SYGVNS. The CDR3 loop is CASSESSGTSGRAGEQYF. The CDR3 DNA sequence: TGTGCCAGCAGTGAATCCTCCGGGACTAGCGGGAGGGCCGGCGAGCAGTACTTC.

The chain joins TRBV19 to TRBJ1-1; D gene unclear. Germline CDR1 and CDR2: LNHDA and SQIVND (reference sequence). Trimming removed 5 bases from V and 0 bases from J, with 7 bases in between. The CDR3 sequence is 13 residues long. DNA of the CDR3: TGTGCCAGTAGTTCTAAACTGAACACTGAAGCTTTCTTT. Translating it yields CASSSKLNTEAFF.

The V and J genes are TRBV29-1 and TRBJ2-1; maybe TRBD1 (5 bases). The germline gives CDR1 SQVTM, CDR2 ANQGSEA. Trimming removed 3 bases at V and 6 bases at J, with 12 bases between. This CDR3 spans 13 amino acids. The CDR3 loop is CSVERLGANEQFF. The CDR3 DNA sequence: TGCAGCGTTGAGAGGTTAGGGGCCAATGAGCAGTTCTTC.

The genes are TRBV28 and TRBJ1-2; D is uncertain. This CDR3 contains 14 residues. V was trimmed by 7 bases and J by 6 bases, leaving 18 bases between them. Germline V gene data show CDR1 as MDHEN and CDR2 as SYDVKM. CDR3 nucleotides: TGTGCCAGCACCCCTCCCTGGCAGATTCATGGCTACACCTTC. Encoded protein: CASTPPWQIHGYTF.

V is TRBV9 and J is TRBJ2-1, with TRBD1 identical over 8 bases. The CDR3 has 16 residues. Trimming at V came to 0 bases and at J to 9 bases, leaving 11 bases not matched to a gene. Germline values: CDR1 SGDLS, CDR2 YYNGEE. The chain's CDR3 is CASSVGTQGAFAEQFF. The CDR3 DNA follows: TGTGCCAGCAGCGTAGGGACCCAGGGGGCATTTGCTGAGCAGTTCTTC. The full variable domain, its missing parts supplied by reference TRBV9 and TRBJ2-1, is DSGVTQTPKHLITATGQRVTLRCSPRSGDLSVYWYQQSLDQGLQFLIQYYNGEERAKGNILERFSAQQFPDLHSELNLSSLELGDSALYFCASSVGTQGAFAEQFFGPGTRLTVL.

This rearrangement joins TRBV28 to TRBJ2-2; tentatively, D is TRBD2 (5 bases). The germline gives CDR1 MDHEN, CDR2 SYDVKM. The V end lost 2 bases, the J end lost 4 bases, and 14 bases lay between the germline ends. This CDR3 has 16 amino acids. CDR3 protein: CASSLRRLYRTGELFF. The CDR3 DNA reads TGTGCCAGCAGTTTACGGCGACTATACCGCACCGGGGAGCTGTTTTTT. Complete variable domain (other parts from reference TRBV28 and TRBJ2-2): DVKVTQSSRYLVKRTGEKVFLECVQDMDHENMFWYRQDPGLGLRLIYFSYDVKMKEKGDIPEGYSVSREKKERFSLILESASTNQTSMYLCASSLRRLYRTGELFFGEGSRLTVL.